Only a few counts were recorded for the clone carrying this T cell receptor (beta chain). The antigen is undetermined. V shed 7 bases, J shed 2 bases, and the junction held 10 bases outside the gene matches. The germline V gene has CDR1 MDHEN and CDR2 SYDVKM. CDR3 length: 16 residues. These data originate in a study of blood T cells in healthy people across ages. In each sample, at least 6.5 million PBMCs were isolated. The second PCR ran roughly 7 to 12 cycles with a sample-barcoded 5' primer and J-beta primers. Every sample returned 2.5 million or more CDR3-containing paired-end reads. MiXCR, applied by TCRdb to the 5' RACE reads, yields one record per CDR3 protein. Seen here are about 1,500,000 distinct CDR3 sequences, roughly 30% observed once, and the top ten hold 7.7%. Study outcomes and limitations: Versus aged donors, long-lived donors had higher diversity and more naive CD4+ cells.

Sequenced: blood. The receptor was isolated from a woman between 25 and 40 years old in good health. The chain carries TRBV28 and TRBJ2-5; 10 nucleotides line up with TRBD2. Here the CDR3 reads CASMLWASGSQETQYF. The CDR3 bases are TGTGCCAGCATGCTGTGGGCTAGCGGGAGTCAAGAGACCCAGTACTTC.